This is a list of T cell receptor beta chains from one sample in a study of T cell responses to AZD1222 COVID-19 vaccine. Clones were read by immunoSEQ multiplex PCR, and TCRdb kept only the in-frame ones, dropping some. The sample contains approximately 140,000 clones, 89% of which appear only once. The sample consisted of peripheral blood, taken on day 0 of AZD1222 vaccination. The source is an adult in good health. The CDR3 runs from the conserved cysteine through the conserved F or W. D genes are given only for firm matches. Size is omitted from some rows. Given values are once, few, many or a class for expanded clones.

size	D	J	V	CDR3	DNA
-	-	TRBJ1-2	TRBV19	CASRPTGARNYGYTF	TGTGCCAGTAGACCCACTGGGGCGCGTAACTATGGCTACACCTTC
-	-	TRBJ2-5	TRBV5-1	CASSLWTARQETQYF	TGCGCCAGCAGCTTGTGGACAGCGCGCCAAGAGACCCAGTACTTC
-	TRBD1	TRBJ1-1	TRBV28	CASSGTGGAREAFF	TGTGCCAGCAGCGGGACAGGGGGGGCTCGTGAAGCTTTCTTT
few	-	TRBJ1-3	TRBV7-8	CASSLVGDRAGNTIYF	TGTGCCAGCAGCTTAGTGGGGGATCGCGCAGGAAACACCATATATTTT
-	-	TRBJ1-1	TRBV12-3/TRBV12-4	CASSWEGYGEAFF	TGTGCCAGCAGTTGGGAGGGTTACGGTGAAGCTTTCTTT
-	-	TRBJ2-1	TRBV7-6	CASPSFLGSYNEQFF	TGTGCCAGCCCCTCTTTCCTCGGCTCCTACAATGAGCAGTTCTTC
-	TRBD2	TRBJ2-3	TRBV4-3	CASSQQGTSGGTDTQYF	TGCGCCAGCAGCCAACAGGGGACTAGCGGGGGCACAGATACGCAGTATTTT
once	-	TRBJ2-1	TRBV2	CASRDRLIRSSYNEQFF	TGTGCCAGCAGGGACAGACTGATCCGAAGCTCCTACAATGAGCAGTTCTTC
-	TRBD1	TRBJ2-3	TRBV29-1	CSAGTATDTQYF	TGCAGCGCCGGGACAGCCACAGATACGCAGTATTTT
-	-	TRBJ2-1	TRBV19	CASTGNYYNEQFF	TGTGCCAGTACGGGGAACTACTACAATGAGCAGTTCTTC
-	-	TRBJ2-4	TRBV28	CASSPSITSKNIQYF	TGTGCCAGCAGTCCGTCAATCACCTCGAAAAACATTCAGTACTTC
-	-	TRBJ2-1	TRBV7-8	CATTIGRNEQFF	TGTGCCACCACCATTGGGCGCAATGAGCAGTTCTTC
-	-	TRBJ1-4	TRBV7-9	CASSLVRGDRSNEKLFF	TGTGCCAGCAGCTTAGTGCGGGGGGACCGATCGAATGAAAAACTGTTTTTT
few	-	TRBJ2-5	TRBV18	CASSLYQETQYF	TGTGCCAGCTCCCTGTATCAAGAGACCCAGTACTTC
-	-	TRBJ1-2	TRBV7-9	CASSPLPEPYGYTF	TGTGCCAGCAGCCCCCTCCCGGAACCCTATGGCTACACCTTC
-	TRBD1	TRBJ2-1	TRBV11-1	CASSHRGQPRSDEQFF	TGTGCCAGCAGCCATAGGGGACAGCCTCGGTCGGATGAGCAGTTCTTC
-	-	TRBJ2-5	TRBV7-8	CASSETRGQGGETQYF	TGTGCCAGCAGCGAAACCAGAGGGCAGGGGGGGGAGACCCAGTACTTC
-	-	TRBJ2-7	TRBV6-2/TRBV6-3	CASSDAYEQYF	TGTGCCAGCAGCGACGCCTACGAGCAGTACTTC
few	-	TRBJ2-6	TRBV4-3	CASSQEVPSGANVLTF	TGCGCCAGCAGCCAAGAAGTACCCTCTGGGGCCAACGTCCTGACTTTC
-	-	TRBJ1-4	TRBV20-1	CSASKGSVNEKLFF	TGCAGTGCTAGTAAGGGGTCCGTCAATGAAAAACTGTTTTTT
-	-	TRBJ2-7	TRBV7-2	CASSSQGLKNYEQYF	TGTGCCAGCAGCTCCCAAGGGTTAAAAAACTACGAGCAGTACTTC
-	-	TRBJ1-2	TRBV9	CASSLLADSPYGYTF	TGTGCCAGCAGCTTACTTGCCGACAGCCCCTATGGCTACACCTTC
-	-	TRBJ1-2	TRBV7-8	CASSLGPNYGYTF	TGTGCCAGCAGCTTGGGGCCAAACTATGGCTACACCTTC
-	TRBD1	TRBJ1-1	TRBV7-2	CASSYGTGRNTEAFF	TGTGCCAGCAGCTACGGGACAGGAAGGAACACTGAAGCTTTCTTT
-	TRBD2	TRBJ2-5	TRBV7-2	CASSSYGLAELKTQYF	TGTGCCAGCAGCTCTTATGGACTAGCGGAGTTGAAGACCCAGTACTTC
-	-	TRBJ2-7	TRBV5-5	CASSLGGNAYEQYF	TGTGCCAGCAGCTTGGGGGGTAACGCCTACGAGCAGTACTTC
-	-	TRBJ1-1	TRBV21-1	CASSPRRGPDTEAFF	TGTGCCAGCAGCCCTAGGCGGGGGCCTGACACTGAAGCTTTCTTT
-	-	TRBJ2-3	TRBV18	CASSAPLGGPDTQYF	TGTGCCAGCTCCGCCCCCCTTGGGGGACCAGATACGCAGTATTTT
-	-	TRBJ2-5	TRBV5-1	CASSLGSTEETQYF	TGCGCCAGCAGCTTGGGTTCTACAGAAGAGACCCAGTACTTC
-	-	TRBJ2-5	TRBV9	CASRPFRGGLETQYF	TGTGCCAGCCGCCCTTTTCGGGGAGGTTTAGAGACCCAGTACTTC
-	-	TRBJ2-1	TRBV5-1	CASSPTLRASTYNEQFF	TGCGCCAGCAGCCCAACACTAAGAGCGAGCACCTACAATGAGCAGTTCTTC